The present T cell receptor beta chain was sequenced within a study of T cell changes during pregnancy in multiple sclerosis. Libraries were prepared by immunoSEQ multiplex PCR; TCRdb keeps only in-frame clonotypes and omits some of them. The data show 45,000 to 60,000 clones, roughly 93% seen once. The sequence was collected from a female donor with multiple sclerosis, enrolled in a pregnancy study. The starting material was peripheral blood, obtained in the second trimester of pregnancy.

This CDR3 is CASSLAPLTGANTGELFF. CDR3 bases: TGTGCCAGCAGCTTAGCACCTCTGACAGGAGCGAACACCGGGGAGCTGTTTTTT. The rearrangement uses TRBV7-2 and TRBJ2-2, with a tentative D call TRBD1 (6 bases). The CDR3 has 18 residues. In germline, CDR1 is SGHTA, CDR2 FQGNSA. Between the trimmed V and J ends, which lost 0 bases and 0 bases, there was a span of 14 bases.